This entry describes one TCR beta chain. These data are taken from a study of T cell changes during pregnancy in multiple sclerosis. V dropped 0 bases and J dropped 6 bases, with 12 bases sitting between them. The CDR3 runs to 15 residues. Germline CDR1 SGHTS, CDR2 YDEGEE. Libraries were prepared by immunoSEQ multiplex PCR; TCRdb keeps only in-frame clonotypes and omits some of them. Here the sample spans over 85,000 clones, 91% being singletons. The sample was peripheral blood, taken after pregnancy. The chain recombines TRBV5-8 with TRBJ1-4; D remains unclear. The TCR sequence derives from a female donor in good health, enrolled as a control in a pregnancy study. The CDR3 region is CASSLETTLYEKLFF. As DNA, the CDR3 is TGTGCCAGCAGCTTGGAAACGACATTATATGAAAAACTGTTTTTT.